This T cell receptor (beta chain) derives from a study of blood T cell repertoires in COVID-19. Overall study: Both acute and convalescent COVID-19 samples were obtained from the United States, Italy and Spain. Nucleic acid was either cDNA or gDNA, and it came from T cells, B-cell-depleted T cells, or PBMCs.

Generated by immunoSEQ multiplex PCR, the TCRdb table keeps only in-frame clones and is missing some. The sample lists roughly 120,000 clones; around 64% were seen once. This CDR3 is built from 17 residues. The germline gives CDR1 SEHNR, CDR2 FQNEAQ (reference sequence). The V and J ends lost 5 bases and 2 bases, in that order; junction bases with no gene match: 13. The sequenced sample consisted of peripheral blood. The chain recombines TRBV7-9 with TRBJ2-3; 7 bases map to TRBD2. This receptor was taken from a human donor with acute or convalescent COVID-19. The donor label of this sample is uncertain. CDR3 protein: CASSDNRDYLDTDTQYF. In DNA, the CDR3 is TGTGCCAGCAGCGACAACCGGGACTACCTAGACACAGATACGCAGTATTTT. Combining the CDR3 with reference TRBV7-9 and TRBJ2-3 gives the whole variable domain DTGVSQNPRHKITKRGQNVTFRCDPISEHNRLYWYRQTLGQGPEFLTYFQNEAQLEKSRLLSDRFSAERPKGSFSTLEIQRTEQGDSAMYLCASSDNRDYLDTDTQYFGPGTRLTVL.